The 2 T cell receptor beta chains given below trace back to one sample, sequenced in a study of blood T cell repertoires in COVID-19. The data were produced by immunoSEQ multiplex PCR, yet TCRdb's version contains in-frame clones alone and is incomplete. The sample includes about 170,000 clones, 83% of them seen just once. What was sequenced was peripheral blood. The receptors shown here come from a woman older than 75 with acute or convalescent COVID-19.

The V and J genes are TRBV5-1 and TRBJ2-7; 9 nucleotides agree with TRBD1. V shed 6 bases, J shed 2 bases, and the junction held 21 bases outside the gene matches. The length of the CDR3 is 19 residues. CDR1 is SGHRS and CDR2 is YFSETQ in the germline V gene. CDR3 in amino acids: CASITSAATGGKRAYEQYF. The CDR3, as DNA: TGCGCCAGCATCACCAGCGCAGCGACAGGGGGTAAACGTGCCTACGAGCAGTACTTC.

This chain connects TRBV5-5 to TRBJ1-1, with D perhaps matching TRBD1 (6 bases). CDR1 and CDR2 (germline): SGHKS, YYEKEE (reference sequence). The CDR3 extends over 14 amino acids. V lost 4 bases, J lost 5 bases, and 15 bases lay in between. The CDR3 reads CASSATGTYTEAFF. CDR3 nucleotide sequence: TGTGCCAGCAGCGCTACAGGGACCTATACTGAAGCTTTCTTT.